The T cell receptor beta chain under discussion was sequenced for a study of blood T cell repertoires in COVID-19. The overall study: Material from acute and convalescent COVID-19 was sourced from the United States, Italy and Spain. PBMCs, B-cell-depleted T cells, or T cells were the source of the cDNA or gDNA that made up the material.

Per the original data handling: Estimation of nucleated cell counts relied on the amplification of reference gene primers. Assay used: immunoSEQ multiplex PCR; TCRdb lists only in-frame clones, some missing. That table supplies the V and J calls and clone size; D and trimming were determined from the DNA. The sample lists a few hundred thousand clones; around four fifths were seen once. This clone has only a few counts. The V and J ends lost 1 base and 0 bases respectively, with 10 bases between them. Germline V CDR1 and CDR2: SGHVS, FQNEAQ. The CDR3 has 16 amino acids. Specimen: peripheral blood. This clonotype was obtained from a man aged 55 to 70 who had recovered from COVID-19. The chain has TRBV7-8 and TRBJ2-1, with D unresolved. The CDR3 DNA reads TGTGCCAGCAGCTTAGTAGGAGTTAGCTCCTACAATGAGCAGTTCTTC. This translates into CASSLVGVSSYNEQFF.